One sample yielded the 27 T cell receptor beta chains listed below, sequenced in a study of esophageal squamous cell carcinoma under preoperative chemotherapy. One entry per CDR3 protein, called by TCRdb with MiXCR from the PCR reads. The repertoire holds roughly 32,000 distinct CDR3 sequences, with under 55% as singletons. Stated time point: before preoperative PTX-NDP chemotherapy. The biological material was taken from a patient given preoperative chemotherapy. All receptors come from a human donor with esophageal squamous cell carcinoma. The donor label of this sample is uncertain.

In regard to this clonotype: The junction shows a germline mismatch at one end, possibly a read error. V gene TRBV7-2 combines with J gene TRBJ2-3, with D perhaps TRBD1 (8 bases). From germline, CDR1 is SGHTA and CDR2 FQGNSA. The CDR3 is 16 residues long. The CDR3 DNA sequence: TGTGCCAGCAGCGCACAGGGGGGGAGAGGCCAAGATACCCAGTACTTT. Translated: CASSAQGGRGQDTQYF.

This clonotype was counted many times. The chain carries TRBV7-6 and TRBJ2-5; maybe TRBD1 (5 bases). V shed 1 base and J shed 2 bases, with 14 bases lying between them. CDR1 is SGHVS, CDR2 FNYEAQ, per germline. The CDR3 contains 16 residues. CDR3 loop: CASSLVPDRGQETQYF. The CDR3 coding sequence is TGTGCCAGCAGCTTAGTCCCAGACAGAGGACAAGAGACCCAGTACTTC.

This clonotype was seen only a few times. The V and J genes are TRBV7-6 and TRBJ2-2; tentatively, D is TRBD2 (6 bases). Germline V gene data show CDR1 as SGHVS and CDR2 as FNYEAQ. Trimming stripped 5 bases from V and 5 bases from J, with 15 bases between. CDR3 length equals 15 residues. Here the CDR3 DNA reads TGTGCCAGCAGCCCAACGGAGGGTAGAACCGGGGAGCTGTTTTTT. Translation gives CASSPTEGRTGELFF.

The chain joins TRBV6-1 to TRBJ2-4; the D gene is possibly TRBD1 (5 bases). This CDR3 region has 16 residues. From germline, CDR1 is MNHNS and CDR2 SASEGT. Trimming removed 2 bases at V and 0 bases at J, with 11 bases between. The CDR3: CASSEWKGLAKNIQYF. DNA for the CDR3: TGTGCCAGCAGTGAATGGAAGGGGCTAGCCAAAAACATTCAGTACTTC.

CDR3 nucleotides: TGTGCCAGCAGCTTTGGCGCGCGACTCACCGGGGAGCTGTTTTTT. Translating gives CASSFGARLTGELFF. The chain joins TRBV7-9 to TRBJ2-2, with D unclear. The ends were cut back, 3 bases at V and 4 bases at J, with 12 bases in the middle. Germline loops: CDR1 SEHNR, CDR2 FQNEAQ (reference sequence). The CDR3 runs 15 residues.

The chain recombines TRBV18 with TRBJ1-2; D ambiguous. Germline CDR1 is KGHSH and CDR2 is LQKENI. This CDR3 region has 13 residues. V lost 1 base and J 5 bases, leaving 8 bases between the germline ends. The CDR3 region has the DNA TGTGCCAGCTCACCACAGACCGATTATGGCTACACCTTC. It translates to CASSPQTDYGYTF.

The chain employs TRBV7-2 and TRBJ2-3, with D perhaps assigned TRBD1 or TRBD2 (5 bases each). The end of the DNA fits TRBJ2-7 better, so the J call may be wrong. The CDR3 loop spans 16 amino acids. Germline V gene sequence: CDR1 SGHTA, CDR2 FQGNSA. The CDR3 region is CASRPSGRRAKDTQYF. The CDR3 bases are TGTGCCAGCCGCCCATCGGGGCGGAGAGCCAAAGACACGCAGTACTTC.

A remark on this clonotype: Mismatch with germline at one junction end may stem from a read error. The chain joins TRBV7-6 to TRBJ2-3, with unresolved D. Germline CDR1 and CDR2: SGHVS and FNYEAQ. This CDR3 has 14 amino acids. In DNA, the CDR3 is TGTGGCAGCACGGCGGTCTGTGCCAAAGATACGCAGTATTTT. Amino acids: CGSTAVCAKDTQYF. Drawing the rest from reference TRBV7-6 and TRBJ2-3, the complete variable domain is GAGVSQSPRYKVTKRGQDVALRCDPISGHVSLYWYRQALGQGPEFLTYFNYEAQQDKSGLPNDRFSAERPEGSISTLTIQRTEQRDSAMYRCGSTAVCAKDTQYFGPGTRLTVL.

The sample holds a few counts of this clonotype. The rearrangement uses TRBV4-2 and TRBJ2-3, with D maybe TRBD1 (6 bases). Trimming left V 4 bases short and J 3 bases short, with 14 bases between. Germline V CDR1 and CDR2: LGHNA, YNFKEQ. This CDR3 has 15 amino acids. CDR3 protein: CASSLGQKRTDTQYF. CDR3 DNA sequence: TGTGCCAGCAGCCTCGGACAGAAAAGAACAGATACGCAGTATTTT.

The chain couples TRBV7-8 to TRBJ2-3; a possible D gene is TRBD2 (5 bases). The DNA matches TRBJ2-5 better at its end, which makes the J call doubtful. The CDR3 contains 15 residues. In germline, CDR1 is SGHVS, CDR2 FQNEAQ. CDR3 in amino acids: CATGFGGPGQETQYF. The DNA of the CDR3 is TGTGCCACCGGCTTCGGCGGGCCTGGCCAAGAGACCCAGTACTTC.

The chain links TRBV28 to TRBJ2-1; TRBD2 matches at 10 bases. The J call may be incorrect, as the DNA end agrees better with TRBJ2-5. This CDR3 comprises 15 residues. CDR1 and CDR2 (germline): MDHEN, SYDVKM. The CDR3 bases are TGTGCCAGCAGTTCCGGGACTAGCGTCTTTGAGACCCAGTACTTC. Its translation is CASSSGTSVFETQYF.

This clonotype was seen a handful of times. The genes are TRBV7-3 and TRBJ2-1; TRBD2 matches 12 bases. The CDR3 has 20 residues. The V and J ends lost 2 bases and 8 bases, in that order; junction bases with no gene match: 19. CDR1 is SGHTA and CDR2 is FQGTGA in the germline V gene. This chain's CDR3 is CASSLWAEKETSGSRDEQFF. CDR3 bases: TGTGCCAGCAGCTTATGGGCAGAAAAAGAGACTAGCGGGAGTAGAGATGAGCAGTTCTTC.

To note about this clonotype: Just one base apart from a much larger clone, this may be a read error. The V gene is TRBV6-1, the J gene TRBJ2-5, with TRBD2 identical over 8 bases. Unmatched junction bases numbered 24, after V lost 10 bases and J lost 11 bases. Germline V lookup: CDR1 MNHNS, CDR2 SASEGT. CDR3 length: 16 residues. CDR3: CATRSSVAGSYNEQYF. As DNA, the CDR3 is TGTGCCACCAGATCTTCTGTAGCGGGGTCATACAATGAGCAGTACTTC.

The chain combines TRBV12-3 or TRBV12-4 with TRBJ2-4, with D possibly being TRBD1 (6 bases). The CDR3 consists of 15 residues. Trimming shortened V by 3 bases and J by 13 bases, and 22 bases separated the two germline ends. The CDR3 bases are TGTGCCAGCAGTTTCACGAACCAAAGGGACAATGAGCAGTACTTC. This sequence encodes CASSFTNQRDNEQYF.

This clonotype showed up just a few times. V is TRBV5-1 and J is TRBJ2-5; TRBD1 is a possible D gene (6 bases). Trimming took 6 bases from V and 1 from J, leaving 16 bases between them. The CDR3 sequence is 15 residues long. The germline V gene encodes CDR1 SGHRS and CDR2 YFSETQ. Written as DNA, the CDR3 is TGCGCCAGCAAAGGACAGATGGGGGTCCAAGAGACCCAGTACTTC. This codes for CASKGQMGVQETQYF.

This rearrangement joins TRBV9 to TRBJ2-3; 14 bases agree with TRBD2. Losses at the gene ends were 0 bases for V and 2 bases for J; bases not matched to a gene: 11. The CDR3 is 20 residues long. From germline, CDR1 is SGDLS and CDR2 YYNGEE. CDR3 amino acids: CASSVEGLAGESRFTDTQYF. The CDR3 DNA is TGTGCCAGCAGCGTAGAGGGACTAGCGGGAGAAAGTCGGTTCACAGATACGCAGTATTTT.

The CDR3 protein is CATSLYAPIAGGAQDTQYF. DNA of the CDR3: TGTGCCACGAGTTTGTATGCGCCCATCGCCGGCGGTGCCCAAGACACCCAGTACTTC. This chain connects TRBV7-6 to TRBJ2-4, with D hard to call. CDR1 SGHVS and CDR2 FNYEAQ come from the germline V gene. The germline V and J ends were trimmed by 10 bases and 13 bases, with 41 bases remaining between them. The CDR3 length is 19 residues.

The V and J genes are TRBV6-1 and TRBJ2-5; 10 bases are shared with TRBD1. Germline loops: CDR1 MNHNS, CDR2 SASEGT. There are 17 residues in the CDR3. After removal of 4 bases from V and 5 bases from J, the junction contained 13 bases not matched to a gene. The CDR3 coding sequence is TGTGCCAGCAGTGCTCGACCGGGACAGGGGCGTCCCGAGACCCAGTACTTC. The encoded protein is CASSARPGQGRPETQYF.

The V and J genes are TRBV6-1 and TRBJ2-5; perhaps TRBD1 as D (6 bases). The CDR3 spans 13 residues. CDR1 and CDR2 (germline): MNHNS, SASEGT. The germline V and J ends were trimmed by 7 bases and 4 bases, with 13 bases remaining between them. CDR3 nucleotide sequence: TGTGCCAGCACCGGCCGAGGGGGAGAGACCCAGTACTTC. This translates into CASTGRGGETQYF.

Worth noting for this clonotype: A junction boundary mismatches the germline segment, possibly from a read error. The rearrangement joins TRBV7-6 to TRBJ2-5; unclear D gene. The CDR3 has 19 amino acids. Germline CDR1 reads SGHVS; CDR2 reads FNYEAQ. In DNA, the CDR3 is TGTGCCAGCAGCTTGGATGCGGCGCTCCGCGGCGGTGCCAAAGACACCCAGTACTTC. This translates into CASSLDAALRGGAKDTQYF.

This clonotype was found many times. Being one base from a much bigger clone, this may be a read error. CDR3 protein: CASFNKGQYF. The CDR3 coding sequence is TGTGCCAGCTTCAACAAAGGGCAGTACTTC. V usage is TRBV27 and J usage is TRBJ2-5, with D hard to call. The V gene lost 8 bases and the J gene lost 11 bases, with 12 bases spanning the gap. This CDR3 has 10 residues. The germline gives CDR1 MNHEY, CDR2 SMNVEV (reference sequence).

This clonotype showed up many times. A much larger clone differs from this one at a single base, so this may be a read error. V and J are TRBV7-2 and TRBJ2-1; the D gene is possibly TRBD1 (6 bases). Germline-derived CDR1 and CDR2 are SGHTA and FQGNSA. Trimming shortened V by 1 base and J by 13 bases, and 20 bases separated the two germline ends. This CDR3 comprises 15 residues. Here the CDR3 reads CASSLGGGGKNIQFF. As DNA, the CDR3 is TGTGCCAGCAGCTTAGGGGGTGGGGGCAAAAACATTCAGTTCTTC.

Concerning this clonotype: One end of the junction varies from germline; a read error may be responsible. The chain recombines TRBV7-7 with TRBJ2-1; tentatively, D is TRBD2 (6 bases). The length of the CDR3 is 18 residues. Germline-derived CDR1 and CDR2 are SSHAT and FNYEAQ (reference sequence). CDR3 nucleotides: TGTGCTAGCAGCTTACCCATAATCGGCGGGGTCGGTAAGTACGAGCAGTTCTTC. This gives the protein CASSLPIIGGVGKYEQFF.

The sample holds one count of this clonotype. The rearrangement joins TRBV6-1 to TRBJ2-3; 7 bases line up with TRBD1. V lost 6 bases and J lost 6; bases outside the gene matches: 12. Germline V CDR1 and CDR2: MNHNS, SASEGT. The CDR3 consists of 15 residues. CDR3 nucleotide sequence: TGTGCCAGCAGCCACGGACAGGTGAACACCGATACGCAGTATTTT. This gives the protein CASSHGQVNTDTQYF.

This clonotype has only a few counts. J is TRBJ2-1 and V is TRBV7-2, with D possibly matching TRBD2 (6 bases). This CDR3 has 12 residues. CDR1 is SGHTA, CDR2 FQGNSA, per germline. Trimming shortened V by 5 bases and J by 8 bases, and 10 bases separated the two germline ends. CDR3 sequence (DNA): TGTGCCAGCAGCCCCAGCGGGTATGAGCAGTTCTTC. Translated, it gives CASSPSGYEQFF.

J is TRBJ2-7 and V is TRBV7-2, with D uncertain. The V end lost 5 bases, the J end lost 11 bases, and 13 bases lay between the germline ends. This CDR3 is built from 11 residues. Germline CDR1 and CDR2: SGHTA and FQGNSA. CDR3 sequence reads: CASSPSQRKYF. CDR3 nucleotide sequence: TGTGCCAGCAGCCCCTCCCAGAGGAAGTACTTC. Complete variable domain (other parts from reference TRBV7-2 and TRBJ2-7): GAGVSQSPSNKVTEKGKDVELRCDPISGHTALYWYRQSLGQGLEFLIYFQGNSAPDKSGLPSDRFSAERTGGSVSTLTIQRTQQEDSAVYLCASSPSQRKYFGPGTRLTVT.

The count of this clonotype is one. The rearrangement joins TRBV7-6 to TRBJ2-4; D not certain. The germline V gene encodes CDR1 SGHVS and CDR2 FNYEAQ. Trimming removed 4 bases from V and 13 bases from J, with 23 bases in between. The CDR3 consists of 15 residues. The CDR3 coding sequence is TGTGCCAGCAGCTCTATGGGATCCCCCACAGATATGCAGTACTTC. Amino acid sequence: CASSSMGSPTDMQYF.